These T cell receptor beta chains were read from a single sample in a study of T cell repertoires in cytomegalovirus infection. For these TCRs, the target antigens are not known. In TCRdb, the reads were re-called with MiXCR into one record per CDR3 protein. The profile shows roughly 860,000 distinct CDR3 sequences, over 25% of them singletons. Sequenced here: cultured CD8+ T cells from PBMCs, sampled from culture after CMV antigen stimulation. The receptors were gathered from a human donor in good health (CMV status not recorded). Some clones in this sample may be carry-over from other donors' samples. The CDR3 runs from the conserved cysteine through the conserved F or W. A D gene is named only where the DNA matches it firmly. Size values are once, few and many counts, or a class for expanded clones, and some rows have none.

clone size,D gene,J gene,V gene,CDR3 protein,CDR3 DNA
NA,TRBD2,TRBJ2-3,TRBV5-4,CASSLDPGVLAGGLINTDTQYF,TGTGCCAGCAGCTTGGATCCGGGGGTACTAGCGGGGGGGCTGATTAACACAGATACGCAGTATTTT
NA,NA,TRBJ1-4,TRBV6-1,CASTGFATNEKLFF,TGTGCCAGCACAGGGTTTGCAACTAATGAAAAACTGTTTTTT
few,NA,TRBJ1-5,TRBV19,CASNMGHRFNQPQHF,TGTGCCAGTAACATGGGGCACAGATTCAATCAGCCCCAGCATTTT
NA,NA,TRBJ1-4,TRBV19,CASSKAEREKLFF,TGTGCCAGTAGTAAAGCAGAGCGAGAAAAACTGTTTTTT
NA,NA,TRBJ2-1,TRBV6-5,CASSSGMYNEQFF,TGTGCCAGCAGTTCCGGGATGTACAATGAGCAGTTCTTC
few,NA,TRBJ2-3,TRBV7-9,CASSLGQLTDTQYF,TGTGCCAGCAGCTTAGGACAGCTCACAGATACGCAGTATTTT
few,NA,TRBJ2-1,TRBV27,CASSTTATRGEQFF,TGTGCCAGCAGTACCACCGCCACAAGGGGGGAGCAGTTCTTC
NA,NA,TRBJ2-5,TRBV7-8,CASSPPTSPGRETQYF,TGTGCCAGCAGCCCCCCCACGAGCCCGGGAAGGGAGACCCAGTACTTC
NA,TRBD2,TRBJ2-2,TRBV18,CASSPTETSGGTYTGELFF,TGTGCCAGCTCACCCACGGAAACTAGCGGGGGAACCTACACCGGGGAGCTGTTTTTT
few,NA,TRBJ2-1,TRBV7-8,CASSPEGGWGVNEQFF,TGTGCCAGCAGCCCCGAGGGAGGATGGGGGGTCAATGAGCAGTTCTTC
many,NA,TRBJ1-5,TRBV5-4,CASSLGGGRQPQHF,TGTGCCAGCAGCTTGGGGGGGGGCAGGCAGCCCCAGCATTTT
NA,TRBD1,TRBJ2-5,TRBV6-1,CASRGQHQETQYF,TGTGCCAGCAGGGGACAGCACCAAGAGACCCAGTACTTC